Below are 9 T cell receptor beta chains sequenced from a single sample in a study of T-cell memory formation after mild COVID-19. TCRdb recomputed calls from the 5' RACE reads with MiXCR, one row per CDR3 protein. The sample lists more than 350,000 distinct CDR3 sequences, 20% to 25% occurring once. Sample: PBMCs or a T cell subset sorted from them (not recorded which). Receptors originate from an adult woman who had mild COVID-19 (a few samples of this study predate the infection). Cell type and time point are not known.

This clonotype came up once. The chain links TRBV11-2 to TRBJ1-6; D is uncertain. This CDR3 comprises 14 residues. The germline V gene encodes CDR1 SGHAT and CDR2 FQNNGV. V lost 5 bases and J 4 bases, leaving 9 bases between the germline ends. The CDR3 loop reads CASSPPEYNSPLHF. CDR3 nucleotides: TGTGCCAGCAGCCCCCCGGAGTATAATTCACCCCTCCACTTT.

This clonotype was counted a few times. CDR3 DNA sequence: TGTGCCAGCAGCACACTAGCGAGATACAATGAGCAGTTCTTC. Translation gives CASSTLARYNEQFF. The rearrangement joins TRBV5-6 to TRBJ2-1; 7 bases map to TRBD2. The junction had 5 bases not matched to a gene; V was cut back by 4 bases and J by 4 bases. This CDR3 is built from 14 residues. Germline V gives CDR1 SGHDT, CDR2 YYEEEE.

This clonotype has a handful of counts. The rearrangement links TRBV2 to TRBJ1-5; 7 nucleotides agree with TRBD1. The CDR3 is made up of 17 amino acids. V lost 6 bases to trimming and J lost 2 bases; unmatched junction nucleotides: 13. Looked up from germline, CDR1 is SNHLY and CDR2 is FYNNEI. The CDR3 nucleotides read TGTGCCAGCAGCCCTAGGCTTGACAGGGAAGGCAATCAGCCCCAGCATTTT. This encodes CASSPRLDREGNQPQHF.

This chain connects TRBV30 to TRBJ2-2; TRBD2 agrees at 8 bases. V gave up 2 bases and J gave up 6 bases; unmatched junction bases: 5. Per germline, CDR1 GTSNPN and CDR2 SVGIG (reference sequence). This CDR3 spans 14 amino acids. CDR3 bases: TGTGCCTGGAGTTCAGGACTAGCCCCCGGGGAGCTGTTTTTT. This gives the protein CAWSSGLAPGELFF.

Ten or more counts support this clonotype. The rearrangement joins TRBV9 to TRBJ2-1; no reliable D call. This CDR3 region has 13 residues. V dropped 4 bases and J dropped 5 bases, with 10 bases sitting between them. From germline, CDR1 is SGDLS and CDR2 YYNGEE. The chain's CDR3 is CASSPGTDNEQFF. CDR3 sequence (DNA): TGTGCCAGCAGCCCAGGCACTGACAATGAGCAGTTCTTC. The whole variable domain, remainder taken from reference TRBV9 and TRBJ2-1, is DSGVTQTPKHLITATGQRVTLRCSPRSGDLSVYWYQQSLDQGLQFLIQYYNGEERAKGNILERFSAQQFPDLHSELNLSSLELGDSALYFCASSPGTDNEQFFGPGTRLTVL.

V and J are TRBV24-1 and TRBJ2-5; the D call may be TRBD1 or TRBD2 (5 bases each). CDR1 and CDR2 (germline): KGHDR, SFDVKD. V dropped 7 bases and J dropped 5 bases, with 19 bases sitting between them. CDR3 length equals 15 residues. The CDR3 DNA is TGTGCCACCAGCAGAGGGGACCCAAAGCGGGAGACCCAGTACTTC. Translation gives CATSRGDPKRETQYF.

This clonotype has only a few counts. The genes are TRBV7-6 and TRBJ2-3; the match to TRBD2 covers 11 bases. This CDR3 has 17 amino acids. The germline CDR1 and CDR2 sequences are SGHVS and FNYEAQ. The ends lost 4 bases at V and 0 bases at J; junction bases unmatched: 6. DNA for the CDR3: TGTGCCAGCAGCTCTCTAGCGGGGGGAACTAGCACAGATACGCAGTATTTT. It is translated as CASSSLAGGTSTDTQYF.

The J gene is TRBJ1-1, the V gene TRBV5-1, with D perhaps matching TRBD1 (6 bases). Germline assignment: CDR1 SGHRS and CDR2 YFSETQ. This CDR3 region has 16 residues. The V gene lost 3 bases and the J gene lost 7 bases, with 22 bases spanning the gap. For the CDR3, the DNA is TGCGCCAGCAGCTCGCCGGGACACTCGGGCCCCAATGAAGCTTTCTTT. Amino acid sequence: CASSSPGHSGPNEAFF.

This chain uses TRBV3-1 with TRBJ2-1; a weak D match, TRBD2 (5 bases). The CDR3 covers 14 residues. V was shortened by 1 base and J by 3 bases, with 7 bases between the two germline ends. The V gene's germline CDR1 is LGHDT and CDR2 YNNKEL (reference sequence). The CDR3, as DNA: TGTGCCAGCAGCCAAGGAGGGTACTACAATGAGCAGTTCTTC. It is translated as CASSQGGYYNEQFF.